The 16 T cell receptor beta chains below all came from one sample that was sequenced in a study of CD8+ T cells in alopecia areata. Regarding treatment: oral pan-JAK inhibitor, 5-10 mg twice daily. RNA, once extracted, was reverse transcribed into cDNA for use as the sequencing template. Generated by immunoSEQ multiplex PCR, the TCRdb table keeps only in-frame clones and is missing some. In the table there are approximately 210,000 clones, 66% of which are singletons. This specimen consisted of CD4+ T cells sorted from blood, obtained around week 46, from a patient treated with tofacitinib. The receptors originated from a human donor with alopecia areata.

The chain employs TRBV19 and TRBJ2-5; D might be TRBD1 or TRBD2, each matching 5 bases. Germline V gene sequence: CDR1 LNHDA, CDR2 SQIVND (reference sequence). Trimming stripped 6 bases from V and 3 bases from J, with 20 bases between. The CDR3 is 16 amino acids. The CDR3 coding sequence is TGTGCCAGTAGCATTGGGGGACGGCGTGGAGAAGAGACCCAGTACTTC. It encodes CASSIGGRRGEETQYF.

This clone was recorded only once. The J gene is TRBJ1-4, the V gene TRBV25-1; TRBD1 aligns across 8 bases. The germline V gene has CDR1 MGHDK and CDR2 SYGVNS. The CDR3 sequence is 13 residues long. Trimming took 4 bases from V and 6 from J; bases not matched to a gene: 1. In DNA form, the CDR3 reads TGTGCCAGCAGTGGGACAGGGTATGAAAAACTGTTTTTT. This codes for CASSGTGYEKLFF.

The CDR3 spells CASSSPGGQAKEQFF. For the CDR3, the DNA is TGTGCCAGCAGCTCCCCGGGTGGGCAAGCTAAGGAGCAGTTCTTC. The rearrangement links TRBV7-3 to TRBJ2-1; no definite D call. CDR3 length: 15 amino acids. Germline CDR1 SGHTA, CDR2 FQGTGA. Trimming took off 4 bases at V and 10 bases at J, with 20 bases between the two ends.

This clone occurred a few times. The CDR3 sequence is CASRENTEAFF. The CDR3 DNA is TGCGCCAGCAGGGAGAACACTGAAGCTTTCTTT. The rearrangement links TRBV5-1 to TRBJ1-1; D is unresolved. The CDR3 is 11 amino acids. Germline lookup yields CDR1 SGHRS and CDR2 YFSETQ. Trimming took 5 bases from V and 1 from J, leaving 3 bases between them.

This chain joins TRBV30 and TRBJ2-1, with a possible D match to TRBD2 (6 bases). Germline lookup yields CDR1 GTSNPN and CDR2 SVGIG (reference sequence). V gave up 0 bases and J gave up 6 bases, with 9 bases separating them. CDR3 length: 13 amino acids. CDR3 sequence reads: CAWSVRRGNEQFF. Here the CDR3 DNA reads TGTGCCTGGAGTGTTCGGAGGGGCAATGAGCAGTTCTTC.

The CDR3 DNA reads TGTGCCAGCAGCTCAAACGACGAGCAGTACTTC. It is translated as CASSSNDEQYF. This sequence joins TRBV7-6 and TRBJ2-7; D is ambiguous. This CDR3 comprises 11 residues. Germline loops: CDR1 SGHVS, CDR2 FNYEAQ. Between the trimmed V and J ends, which lost 4 bases and 5 bases, there was a span of 6 bases.

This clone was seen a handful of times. The CDR3 region has the DNA TGCAGCGTTGTACTTATAGGAGCGAGCCAACAAGAGACCCAGTACTTC. It yields the protein CSVVLIGASQQETQYF. The rearrangement uses TRBV29-1 and TRBJ2-5; D not resolved. Trimming stripped 4 bases from V and 2 bases from J, with 20 bases between. Germline assignment: CDR1 SQVTM and CDR2 ANQGSEA. The CDR3 is 16 residues long. The variable domain in full, completed from reference TRBV29-1 and TRBJ2-5, reads SAVISQKPSRDICQRGTSLTIQCQVDSQVTMMFWYRQQPGQSLTLIATANQGSEATYESGFVIDKFPISRPNLTFSTLTVSNMSPEDSSIYLCSVVLIGASQQETQYFGPGTRLLVL.

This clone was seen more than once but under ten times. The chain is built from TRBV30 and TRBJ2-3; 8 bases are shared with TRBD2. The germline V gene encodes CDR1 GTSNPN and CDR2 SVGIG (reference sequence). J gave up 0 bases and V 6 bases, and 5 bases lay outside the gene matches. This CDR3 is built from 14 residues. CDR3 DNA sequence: TGTGCCTGCCTACCTAGCGGGAGCACAGATACGCAGTATTTT. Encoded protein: CACLPSGSTDTQYF.

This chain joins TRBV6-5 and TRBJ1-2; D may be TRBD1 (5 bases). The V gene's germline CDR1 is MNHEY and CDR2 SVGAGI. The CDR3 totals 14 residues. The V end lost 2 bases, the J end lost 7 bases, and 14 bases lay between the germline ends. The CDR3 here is CASSYGAARGGYTF. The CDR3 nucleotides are TGTGCCAGCAGTTACGGGGCGGCGAGGGGTGGCTACACCTTC.

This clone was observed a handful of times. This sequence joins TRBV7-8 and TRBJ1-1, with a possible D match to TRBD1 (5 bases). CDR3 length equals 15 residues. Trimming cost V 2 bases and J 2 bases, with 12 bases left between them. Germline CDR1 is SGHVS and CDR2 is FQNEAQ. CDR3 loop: CASSLIDGGNTEAFF. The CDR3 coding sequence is TGTGCCAGCAGCTTAATCGACGGGGGAAACACTGAAGCTTTCTTT.

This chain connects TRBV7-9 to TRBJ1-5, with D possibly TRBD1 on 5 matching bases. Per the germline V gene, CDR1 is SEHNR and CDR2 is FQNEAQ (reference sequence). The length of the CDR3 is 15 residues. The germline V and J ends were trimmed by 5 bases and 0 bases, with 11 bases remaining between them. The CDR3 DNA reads TGTGCCAGCAGCCACATAGGGGATAGCAATCAGCCCCAGCATTTT. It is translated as CASSHIGDSNQPQHF. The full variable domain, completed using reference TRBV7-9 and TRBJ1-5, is DTGVSQNPRHKITKRGQNVTFRCDPISEHNRLYWYRQTLGQGPEFLTYFQNEAQLEKSRLLSDRFSAERPKGSFSTLEIQRTEQGDSAMYLCASSHIGDSNQPQHFGDGTRLSIL.

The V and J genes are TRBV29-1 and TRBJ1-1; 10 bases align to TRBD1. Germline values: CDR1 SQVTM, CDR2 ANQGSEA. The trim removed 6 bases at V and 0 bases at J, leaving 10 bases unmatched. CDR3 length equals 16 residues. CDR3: CSVRGETGGLNTEAFF. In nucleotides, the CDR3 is TGCAGCGTCCGAGGGGAGACAGGGGGCCTGAACACTGAAGCTTTCTTT.

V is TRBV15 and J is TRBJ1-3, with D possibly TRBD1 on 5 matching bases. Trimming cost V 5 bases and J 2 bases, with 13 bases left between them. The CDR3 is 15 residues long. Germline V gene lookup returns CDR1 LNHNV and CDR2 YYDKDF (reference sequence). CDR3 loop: CATSLREDPGNTIYF. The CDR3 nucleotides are TGTGCCACCAGCCTCAGGGAAGACCCTGGAAACACCATATATTTT.

The CDR3 region has the DNA TGTGCCAGCAGTTTGGGACAGACTGAAGCTTTCTTT. Its protein is CASSLGQTEAFF. V usage is TRBV6-6 and J usage is TRBJ1-1, with TRBD1 matching over 7 bases. Germline values: CDR1 MNHNY, CDR2 SVGAGI (reference sequence). The J segment lost 5 bases and the V segment lost 4 bases, leaving 1 base of the junction unmatched. The CDR3 is made up of 12 amino acids.

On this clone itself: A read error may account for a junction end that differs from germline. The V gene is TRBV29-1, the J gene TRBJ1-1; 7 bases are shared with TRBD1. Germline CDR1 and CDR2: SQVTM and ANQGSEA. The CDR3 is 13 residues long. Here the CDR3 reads CSVEGGLNTEAFF. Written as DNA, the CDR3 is TGCAGCGTCGAAGGGGGCCTGAACACTGAAGCTTTCTTT.

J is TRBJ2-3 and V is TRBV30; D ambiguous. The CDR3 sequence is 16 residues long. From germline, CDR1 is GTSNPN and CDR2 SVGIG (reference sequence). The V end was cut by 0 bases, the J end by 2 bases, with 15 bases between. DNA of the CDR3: TGTGCCTGGAGTGTATCCCCCGACGGTTACACAGATACGCAGTATTTT. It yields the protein CAWSVSPDGYTDTQYF.